This T cell receptor (beta chain) was sequenced in a study of T cell responses to AZD1222 COVID-19 vaccine. Clones were sequenced by immunoSEQ multiplex PCR, and TCRdb holds only the in-frame ones, with some missing. The table has more than 150,000 clones, around 88% seen once. V gave up 3 bases and J gave up 4 bases; unmatched junction bases: 6. CDR3 length equals 15 residues. Germline V gives CDR1 MNHEY, CDR2 SMNVEV (reference sequence). The table lists this clone with a count of one. This specimen was peripheral blood, taken on day 0 of AZD1222 vaccination. This clonotype was sampled from an adult in good health. The chain joins TRBV27 to TRBJ2-5, with TRBD1 matching 9 bases. The CDR3 region has the DNA TGTGCCAGCAGTTTTTCACAGGGGGCCGCAGAGACCCAGTACTTC. This gives the protein CASSFSQGAAETQYF.